This T cell receptor beta chain originates from a study of post-analysis software for immune sequencing data. Study context: As for disease course, relapsing-remitting, secondary progressive and progressive-relapsing multiple sclerosis were all included. Study results and caveats: When the samples were clustered directly with F measure, those that had been prepared in the same batch showed strong co-clustering. In patients, five TRBV segments were more frequent than in controls, with TRBV5-6, TRBV5-1 and TRBV20-1 among them. Among multiple sclerosis patients, normalized Chao1 diversity was significantly below that of controls.

The length of the CDR3 is 16 residues. V was pared by 2 bases and J by 8 bases, with 11 bases of the junction left unmatched. Germline V gene lookup returns CDR1 MNHEY and CDR2 SVGEGT. Comments on this clonotype: Antigen: not known.

cDNA libraries of TCR beta carried unique molecular identifiers. A population of about 1 to 11 million T cells gave rise to roughly 500,000 cDNA molecules. Each CDR3 protein gets one entry after TCRdb re-called the PCR reads with MiXCR. The repertoire has under 900,000 distinct CDR3 sequences, roughly 50% of them found once; the top ten carry 4.6%. V usage is TRBV6-2 or TRBV6-3 and J usage is TRBJ2-1; TRBD1 matches 8 bases. This clonotype was obtained from a girl between 5 and 17 years old with multiple sclerosis. The sample taken for sequencing was blood. The CDR3 protein is CASSYGRGRGRDEQFF. CDR3 nucleotides: TGTGCCAGCAGTTACGGGCGTGGCAGGGGGCGGGATGAGCAGTTCTTC.